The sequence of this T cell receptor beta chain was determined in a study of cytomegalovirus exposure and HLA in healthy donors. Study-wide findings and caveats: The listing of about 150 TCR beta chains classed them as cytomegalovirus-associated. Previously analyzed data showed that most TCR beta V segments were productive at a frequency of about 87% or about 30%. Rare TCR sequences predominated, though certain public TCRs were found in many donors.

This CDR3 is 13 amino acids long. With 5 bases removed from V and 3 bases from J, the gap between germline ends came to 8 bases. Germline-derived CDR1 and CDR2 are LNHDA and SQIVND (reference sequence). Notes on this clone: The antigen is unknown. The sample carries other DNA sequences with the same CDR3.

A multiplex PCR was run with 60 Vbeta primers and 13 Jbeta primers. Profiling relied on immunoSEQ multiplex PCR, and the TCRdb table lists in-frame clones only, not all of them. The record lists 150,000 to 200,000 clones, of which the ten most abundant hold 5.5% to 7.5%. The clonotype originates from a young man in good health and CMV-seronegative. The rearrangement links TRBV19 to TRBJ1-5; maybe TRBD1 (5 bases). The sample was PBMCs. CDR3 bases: TGTGCCAGTAGTCGACAGATCAATCAGCCCCAGCATTTT. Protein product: CASSRQINQPQHF.